The rows below give T cell receptor beta chains drawn from one sample of a study of cytomegalovirus exposure and HLA in healthy donors. TCRdb's table, derived via immunoSEQ multiplex PCR, lists solely in-frame clones and lacks some. The repertoire holds around 200,000 clones, with approximately 85% as singletons. Sequenced material: PBMCs. These receptors all stem from a woman aged 45 to 65 in good health and CMV-seronegative. CDR3s include the opening cysteine and the closing phenylalanine or tryptophan.

v_gene: TRBV2; CDR3aa: CASSTGSSGNTIYF
v_gene: TRBV11-2; CDR3aa: CASSQRQSYEQYF
v_gene: TRBV7-9; CDR3aa: CASPFLSAGANVLTF
v_gene: TRBV9; CDR3aa: CASSVGRGGNQPQHF
v_gene: TRBV2; CDR3aa: CASTRHLQGALGEQYF
v_gene: TRBV5-4; CDR3aa: CASSNTFSARGAYEQYF
v_gene: TRBV19; CDR3aa: CASSLLAGFTDTQYF
v_gene: TRBV7-2; CDR3aa: CASSTPNRGRSYEQYF
v_gene: TRBV6-6; CDR3aa: CASSTGLAGADEQYF
v_gene: TRBV9; CDR3aa: CASSVGGFLSNQPQHF
v_gene: TRBV7-2; CDR3aa: CASSLPAALGYEQYF
v_gene: TRBV7-9; CDR3aa: CASSSRPSRGSNSEKLFF
v_gene: TRBV28; CDR3aa: CASSFPGTGSHEQYF
v_gene: TRBV7-8; CDR3aa: CASCRGTGLVQETQYF
v_gene: TRBV27; CDR3aa: CASRGGTGLFTGELFF
v_gene: TRBV6-5; CDR3aa: CASRPDRGEGYTF
v_gene: TRBV28; CDR3aa: CASSTRGHLTF
v_gene: TRBV19; CDR3aa: CASSNNRVSNQPQHF
v_gene: TRBV28; CDR3aa: CASHPDTSSQPQHF
v_gene: TRBV5-1; CDR3aa: CASSLGGGTGPEQYF
v_gene: TRBV28; CDR3aa: CASSSPGTGPTNEKLFF
v_gene: TRBV4-1; CDR3aa: CASSQPGTAEKLFF
v_gene: TRBV29-1; CDR3aa: CSVGGGTDTQYF